The 6 T cell receptor beta chains below all came from one sample that was sequenced in a study of human T cells and chemical hapten exposure. Indicated time point: pre-sensitization, week 0. Described treatment: therapeutic diphenylcyclopropenone sensitization with weekly scalp DPC. TCRdb itself ran the RACE reads through MiXCR, one entry per CDR3 protein. The profile shows about 380,000 distinct CDR3 sequences, less than 6.5% of them singletons. The specimen comprised whole blood, sampled in connection with sensitization to the hapten diphenylcyclopropenone (DPC). Every receptor here comes from a woman between 45 and 60 years old with alopecia areata. Some clones in this sample may be carry-over from other donors' samples.

The chain recombines TRBV15 with TRBJ1-3; tentatively, D is TRBD1 (5 bases). V was cut by 3 bases and J by 0 bases, with 12 bases left in between. The CDR3 is 16 residues long. Germline V gene lookup returns CDR1 LNHNV and CDR2 YYDKDF (reference sequence). The CDR3 protein is CATSSGTLSSGNTIYF. CDR3 bases: TGTGCCACCAGCAGTGGGACGCTTAGCTCTGGAAACACCATATATTTT.

This clonotype occurred many times. Here the CDR3 DNA reads TGCGCCAGCAGTCCTACTAGCGGGAACCAAGAGACCCAGTACTTC. Translating it yields CASSPTSGNQETQYF. The chain employs TRBV10-2 and TRBJ2-5; TRBD2 aligns across 10 bases. Germline lookup yields CDR1 WSHSY and CDR2 SAAADI. The trim removed 5 bases at V and 0 bases at J, leaving 3 bases unmatched. The CDR3 spans 15 residues.

This clonotype was recorded many times. The rearrangement links TRBV10-3 to TRBJ2-1; 8 nucleotides align to TRBD2. CDR3 length equals 13 residues. J gave up 9 bases and V 3 bases, and 4 bases lay outside the gene matches. Germline lookup yields CDR1 ENHRY and CDR2 SYGVKD. Here the CDR3 DNA reads TGTGCCATCAGTGACGGGAGGGCCAGTGAGCAGTTCTTC. Amino acid sequence: CAISDGRASEQFF.

This clonotype was counted ten times or more. The chain recombines TRBV27 with TRBJ1-6; D not resolved. Germline V gives CDR1 MNHEY, CDR2 SMNVEV (reference sequence). V lost 0 bases, J lost 7 bases, and 4 bases lay in between. The CDR3 is 13 residues long. CDR3 loop: CASSLSRNSPLHF. DNA for the CDR3: TGTGCCAGCAGTTTATCGCGGAATTCACCCCTCCACTTT.

A few counts support this clonotype. This sequence joins TRBV7-2 and TRBJ2-6; TRBD2 matches 7 bases. The CDR3 is made up of 17 amino acids. V trimming: 0 bases; J trimming: 2 bases; junction bases outside the gene matches: 4. Germline V CDR1 and CDR2: SGHTA, FQGNSA. CDR3 sequence reads: CASSLALAGAGANVLTF. CDR3 DNA sequence: TGTGCCAGCAGCTTAGCTCTCGCGGGAGCTGGGGCCAACGTCCTGACTTTC.

This clonotype was seen many times. J is TRBJ2-1 and V is TRBV7-2, with 8 bases that match TRBD2. CDR1 and CDR2 from the germline V gene are SGHTA and FQGNSA. The CDR3 has 16 residues. J lost 5 bases, V lost 1 base, and 7 bases had no gene match. The CDR3 bases are TGTGCCAGCAGCTTAGGGGTCGGGAGGGTAAACAATGAGCAGTTCTTC. It codes for CASSLGVGRVNNEQFF.